Presented here are 21 T cell receptor beta chains from one specimen sequenced in a study of beta chain features in type 1 diabetes. Of the isolated RNA, all was reverse transcribed, and so the sequenced material was expressed TCRB transcripts. The data were produced by immunoSEQ multiplex PCR, yet TCRdb's version contains in-frame clones alone and is incomplete. The table records 150,000 to 190,000 clones, about 8.1% of them present only once. Sequenced: central memory CD4+ T cells from blood. All receptors come from a man in his late teens or twenties in good health.

This clone was recorded a few times. The CDR3: CASSARLGVGNSPLHF. The CDR3 DNA reads TGTGCCAGCAGCGCGAGACTAGGAGTTGGCAATTCACCCCTCCACTTT. The V gene is TRBV14, the J gene TRBJ1-6; D not resolved. V was pared by 5 bases and J by 7 bases, with 18 bases between. Germline CDR1 is SGHDN and CDR2 is FVKESK. The CDR3 consists of 16 residues.

The V and J genes are TRBV7-9 and TRBJ2-4; D perhaps matches TRBD2 (5 bases). Trimming removed 3 bases from V and 4 bases from J, with 10 bases in between. The CDR3 has 14 residues. CDR1 is SEHNR and CDR2 is FQNEAQ in the germline V gene (reference sequence). CDR3 bases: TGTGCCAGCAGCTTCCGGGAAGGGAAAAACATTCAGTACTTC. Residues: CASSFREGKNIQYF.

The rearrangement joins TRBV7-9 to TRBJ2-2; TRBD2 aligns across 7 bases. From germline, CDR1 is SEHNR and CDR2 FQNEAQ (reference sequence). V shed 6 bases, J shed 4 bases, and the junction held 11 bases outside the gene matches. The CDR3 has 16 amino acids. The CDR3 sequence: CASSPLGRGGTGELFF. The CDR3 bases are TGTGCCAGCAGTCCTCTTGGGAGGGGAGGCACCGGGGAGCTGTTTTTT.

This sequence joins TRBV11-3 and TRBJ2-3; 7 nucleotides line up with TRBD2. The V gene's germline CDR1 is SGHNT and CDR2 YENEEA. The trim removed 1 base at V and 2 bases at J, leaving 3 bases unmatched. The length of the CDR3 is 15 residues. The chain's CDR3 is CASSLGGSPTDTQYF. The CDR3 DNA sequence: TGTGCCAGCAGCTTAGGCGGGAGTCCCACAGATACGCAGTATTTT.

This clone was seen a few times. The rearrangement links TRBV14 to TRBJ2-5; the D gene is possibly TRBD2 (6 bases). The length of the CDR3 is 14 residues. The germline gives CDR1 SGHDN, CDR2 FVKESK. Trimming cost V 0 bases and J 5 bases, with 10 bases left between them. CDR3 bases: TGTGCCAGCAGCCAAGACGGGGGTTGGGAGACCCAGTACTTC. As protein: CASSQDGGWETQYF.

J is TRBJ2-2 and V is TRBV5-1; 7 bases align to TRBD2. Looked up from germline, CDR1 is SGHRS and CDR2 is YFSETQ. CDR3 length equals 17 residues. J was trimmed by 1 base and V by 0 bases; bases with no gene match: 6. The CDR3, as DNA: TGCGCCAGCAGCTTGGAAGGTCGCGGGAGGAACACCGGGGAGCTGTTTTTT. Residues: CASSLEGRGRNTGELFF.

This clone occurred a few times. The rearrangement uses TRBV6-6 and TRBJ2-7, with 8 nucleotides matching TRBD1. The CDR3 length is 16 residues. Germline assignment: CDR1 MNHNY and CDR2 SVGAGI (reference sequence). The trim removed 4 bases at V and 0 bases at J, leaving 8 bases unmatched. CDR3 nucleotide sequence: TGTGCCAGCAGTTCGAATGACAGGGGAAACTCCTACGAGCAGTACTTC. It translates to CASSSNDRGNSYEQYF.

There are a few counts of this clone. Other DNA sequences in this sample translate to the same CDR3. The gene calls are TRBV29-1 and TRBJ1-1; maybe TRBD1 (5 bases). V was cut by 3 bases and J by 5 bases, with 7 bases left in between. The CDR3 has 11 residues. Per germline, CDR1 SQVTM and CDR2 ANQGSEA. In nucleotides, the CDR3 is TGCAGCGTTGATCGGGGGACTGAAGCTTTCTTT. Residues: CSVDRGTEAFF.

Only a few counts were recorded for this clone. The chain employs TRBV7-3 and TRBJ1-1; D ambiguous. V was trimmed by 3 bases and J by 1 base, leaving 9 bases between them. This CDR3 is 14 amino acids long. The germline gives CDR1 SGHTA, CDR2 FQGTGA. The DNA for the CDR3 is TGTGCCAGCAGCTTCGTCGCGGGGAACACTGAAGCTTTCTTT. This translates into CASSFVAGNTEAFF.

The genes are TRBV7-2 and TRBJ1-2; the D is unclear. The CDR3 runs to 14 residues. V lost 0 bases and J 1 base, leaving 6 bases between the germline ends. Germline CDR1 is SGHTA and CDR2 is FQGNSA. This CDR3 is CASSLAPVNYGYTF. The CDR3 nucleotides read TGTGCCAGCAGCTTAGCGCCGGTTAACTATGGCTACACCTTC.

This clone was seen ten or more times. J is TRBJ1-1 and V is TRBV11-2, with D uncertain. Deletions cut 3 bases from V and 3 bases from J, with 5 bases between. The length of the CDR3 is 12 residues. In germline, CDR1 is SGHAT, CDR2 FQNNGV. Here the CDR3 DNA reads TGTGCCAGCAGCTTTCAGGACACTGAAGCTTTCTTT. Encoded protein: CASSFQDTEAFF.

The chain uses TRBV7-8 and TRBJ2-1, with D maybe TRBD2 (6 bases). Trimming left V 3 bases short and J 0 bases short, with 12 bases between. Germline assignment: CDR1 SGHVS and CDR2 FQNEAQ. The CDR3 length is 16 residues. The CDR3 loop is CASSFSGGTSYNEQFF. The CDR3 DNA reads as TGTGCCAGCAGCTTTTCCGGGGGAACCTCCTACAATGAGCAGTTCTTC.

This clone was counted only a few times. The CDR3 sequence is CATSKGTGPYNSPLHF. The CDR3, as DNA: TGTGCCACCAGCAAAGGGACAGGTCCATATAATTCACCCCTCCACTTT. The chain employs TRBV15 and TRBJ1-6; 8 nucleotides align to TRBD1. Germline V gene data show CDR1 as LNHNV and CDR2 as YYDKDF (reference sequence). Unmatched junction bases numbered 6, after V lost 4 bases and J lost 4 bases. CDR3 length: 16 amino acids.

The V and J genes are TRBV23-1 and TRBJ2-3; 9 nucleotides match TRBD1. TRBV23-1 is treated as an ORF (open reading frame) with a function not yet certain. The trim removed 4 bases at V and 0 bases at J, leaving 8 bases unmatched. The CDR3 consists of 17 residues. CDR3 sequence reads: CASSPDDRGKSTDTQYF. CDR3 coding DNA: TGCGCCAGCAGTCCTGATGACAGGGGGAAAAGCACAGATACGCAGTATTTT.

The chain combines TRBV11-2 with TRBJ2-5; 11 bases are a match to TRBD2. The CDR3 is 16 amino acids. Trimming removed 6 bases from V and 5 bases from J; junction bases left unmatched: 11. Germline V lookup: CDR1 SGHAT, CDR2 FQNNGV. The CDR3 region has the DNA TGTGCCAGCAGACGAACTAGCGGGAGAATATATGAGACCCAGTACTTC. Translating it yields CASRRTSGRIYETQYF.

The chain links TRBV6-1 to TRBJ1-1; 8 bases line up with TRBD1. The CDR3 length is 15 residues. V trimming: 3 bases; J trimming: 7 bases; junction bases outside the gene matches: 10. CDR1 is MNHNS, CDR2 SASEGT, per germline. The CDR3 DNA sequence: TGTGCCAGCAGTGAGCCCGACAGGGGAATAGATGAAGCTTTCTTT. It is translated as CASSEPDRGIDEAFF.

This clone was counted between two and nine times. The CDR3, as DNA: TGTGCCAGCAGCCGGGATACCGGGGAGCTGTTTTTT. Protein product: CASSRDTGELFF. The chain combines TRBV6-5 with TRBJ2-2; D possibly corresponds to TRBD2 (5 bases). The V gene's germline CDR1 is MNHEY and CDR2 SVGAGI. This CDR3 has 12 residues. V shed 6 bases and J shed 5 bases, with 7 bases lying between them.

The chain combines TRBV11-2 with TRBJ2-7, with 12 bases that match TRBD2. Germline loops: CDR1 SGHAT, CDR2 FQNNGV. Trimming cost V 4 bases and J 1 base; bases outside gene matches: 2. The CDR3 length is 15 residues. The CDR3 is CASSWTSGESYEQYF. The CDR3 region has the DNA TGTGCCAGCAGCTGGACTAGCGGGGAATCCTACGAGCAGTACTTC.

CDR3 in amino acids: CASSLGYSSYNEQFF. CDR3 DNA: TGCGCCAGCAGCTTGGGTTATTCCTCCTACAATGAGCAGTTCTTC. The chain has TRBV5-1 and TRBJ2-1, with D uncertain. The germline V gene has CDR1 SGHRS and CDR2 YFSETQ. The CDR3 contains 15 residues. Trimming removed 0 bases from V and 0 bases from J, with 7 bases in between.

This clone occurred a few times. The chain is built from TRBV7-9 and TRBJ2-1; 9 bases are a match to TRBD1. Germline V CDR1 and CDR2: SEHNR, FQNEAQ (reference sequence). CDR3 length: 14 residues. Trimming removed 2 bases from V and 8 bases from J; junction bases left unmatched: 4. The DNA of the CDR3 is TGTGCCAGCAGCTTAAGACAGGGGGGATATGAGCAGTTCTTC. Translating gives CASSLRQGGYEQFF. The full variable domain, with the rest looked up from reference TRBV7-9 and TRBJ2-1, is DTGVSQNPRHKITKRGQNVTFRCDPISEHNRLYWYRQTLGQGPEFLTYFQNEAQLEKSRLLSDRFSAERPKGSFSTLEIQRTEQGDSAMYLCASSLRQGGYEQFFGPGTRLTVL.

This clone showed up just a few times. The gene calls are TRBV10-3 and TRBJ2-6; possible D gene TRBD1, 5 bases. The CDR3 length is 13 residues. Germline assignment: CDR1 ENHRY and CDR2 SYGVKD. The CDR3 coding sequence is TGTGCGACAGACCCCTCTGGGGCCAACGTCCTGACTTTC. It is translated as CATDPSGANVLTF.